One T cell receptor beta chain is described in this entry. Its antigen is unknown. The sample originates from a study of T cell responses to AZD1222 COVID-19 vaccine. Findings and limits, study-wide: An increase in Spike-specific TCR breadth and depth was observed after two AZD1222 doses. White British people made up most donors, females outnumbered males, and clonal diversity was possibly underestimated.

Profiled with immunoSEQ multiplex PCR; TCRdb holds only in-frame clones, not every one. This sample has more than 90,000 clones; about 86% occur once, and the top ten carry about 1.5%. The input for sequencing was peripheral blood, taken on day 0 of AZD1222 vaccination. The sequence came from an adult in good health.

CDR3 amino acids: CASSQFIDEAFF. The CDR3 DNA reads as TGTGCCAGCAGCCAATTTATCGATGAAGCTTTCTTT. This chain joins TRBV16 and TRBJ1-1, with unresolved D. Looked up from germline, CDR1 is KGHSY and CDR2 is FQNENV. The V gene lost 1 base and the J gene lost 7 bases, with 7 bases spanning the gap. The CDR3 covers 12 residues.